Below, 24 T cell receptor beta chains from the same sample are listed, as sequenced in a study of blood T cell repertoires in COVID-19. Generated by immunoSEQ multiplex PCR, the TCRdb table keeps only in-frame clones and is missing some. The data show 400,000 to 450,000 clones, roughly 88% seen once. The specimen was peripheral blood. The receptors originated from a woman aged 30 to 39 with active or convalescent COVID-19.

CDR3 DNA: TGTGCCAGCACAGCTAGCGGGTTGCAAGAGACCCAGTACTTC. Translated, it gives CASTASGLQETQYF. This chain uses TRBV9 with TRBJ2-5, with TRBD2 identical over 8 bases. The V and J ends lost 6 bases and 2 bases, in that order; junction bases with no gene match: 6. In germline, CDR1 is SGDLS, CDR2 YYNGEE. The CDR3 length is 14 residues.

This chain uses TRBV9 with TRBJ2-7; 10 bases map to TRBD2. CDR1 and CDR2 (germline): SGDLS, YYNGEE. Trimming cost V 0 bases and J 3 bases; bases outside gene matches: 6. The CDR3 is 16 residues long. Written as DNA, the CDR3 is TGTGCCAGCAGCGTAGTTTCAGCGGGGGGGCTCTACGAGCAGTACTTC. It codes for CASSVVSAGGLYEQYF.

V gene TRBV19 combines with J gene TRBJ1-1, with 12 bases identical to TRBD1. V was pared by 8 bases and J by 3 bases, with 19 bases of the junction left unmatched. There are 19 residues in the CDR3. Germline CDR1 reads LNHDA; CDR2 reads SQIVND (reference sequence). The CDR3 bases are TGTGCCAGTCGCCCACCGGGACAGGGGGCGATCGTATGGGACACTGAAGCTTTCTTT. This translates into CASRPPGQGAIVWDTEAFF. The complete variable domain, with remaining parts taken from reference TRBV19 and TRBJ1-1, reads DGGITQSPKYLFRKEGQNVTLSCEQNLNHDAMYWYRQDPGQGLRLIYYSQIVNDFQKGDIAEGYSVSREKKESFPLTVTSAQKNPTAFYLCASRPPGQGAIVWDTEAFFGQGTRLTVV.

This rearrangement joins TRBV7-2 to TRBJ1-2; no firm D call. V was shortened by 5 bases and J by 4 bases, with 17 bases between the two germline ends. The CDR3 extends over 15 amino acids. Germline V gene sequence: CDR1 SGHTA, CDR2 FQGNSA. In DNA, the CDR3 is TGTGCCAGCAGCCCGTACCCGGGTTTAGCCTATGGCTACACCTTC. This sequence encodes CASSPYPGLAYGYTF.

The chain couples TRBV6-6 to TRBJ2-4, with TRBD1 as a possible D gene (6 bases). The length of the CDR3 is 14 residues. V was cut by 6 bases and J by 2 bases, with 11 bases left in between. CDR1 is MNHNY and CDR2 is SVGAGI in the germline V gene (reference sequence). The CDR3 loop is CASSKGGTKNIQYF. In DNA, the CDR3 is TGTGCCAGCAGCAAAGGGGGTACCAAAAACATTCAGTACTTC.

This chain uses TRBV11-2 with TRBJ1-1; D remains unclear. The CDR3 covers 13 residues. CDR1 is SGHAT and CDR2 is FQNNGV in the germline V gene. V shed 5 bases and J shed 3 bases, with 10 bases lying between them. Here the CDR3 DNA reads TGTGCCAGCAGCCCTTACGGGGACACTGAAGCTTTCTTT. Residues: CASSPYGDTEAFF.

The gene calls are TRBV4-1 and TRBJ2-3; D not certain. Per the germline V gene, CDR1 is MGHRA and CDR2 is YSYEKL. V dropped 5 bases and J dropped 6 bases, with 9 bases sitting between them. The CDR3 sequence is 12 residues long. The CDR3 loop reads CASSSPYDTQYF. The CDR3, as DNA: TGCGCCAGCAGCTCCCCCTATGATACGCAGTATTTT.

This chain connects TRBV5-1 to TRBJ1-1; D gene uncertain. The CDR3 runs to 13 residues. Germline-derived CDR1 and CDR2 are SGHRS and YFSETQ. Trimming removed 4 bases from V and 0 bases from J, with 7 bases in between. DNA for the CDR3: TGCGCCAGCAGCATCGGGATGAACACTGAAGCTTTCTTT. As protein: CASSIGMNTEAFF.

CDR3 sequence: CASSGLGANEQFF. CDR3 in DNA: TGTGCCAGCAGTGGTCTAGGGGCGAATGAGCAGTTCTTC. The rearrangement joins TRBV2 to TRBJ2-1, with D perhaps TRBD1 (5 bases). Germline V gene lookup returns CDR1 SNHLY and CDR2 FYNNEI. The CDR3 spans 13 residues. The germline V and J ends were trimmed by 4 bases and 7 bases, with 11 bases remaining between them.

The chain carries TRBV4-1 and TRBJ2-1, with 11 nucleotides matching TRBD2. The V segment lost 0 bases and the J segment 3 bases; nucleotides outside the gene matches: 7. This CDR3 is 18 amino acids long. The germline V gene has CDR1 MGHRA and CDR2 YSYEKL. The CDR3 bases are TGCGCCAGCAGCCAAGATTTTAGCGGGGGGGCGAACTACAATGAGCAGTTCTTC. It translates to CASSQDFSGGANYNEQFF.

This chain links TRBV7-9 with TRBJ2-7; 8 positions agree with TRBD2. Germline V gene data show CDR1 as SEHNR and CDR2 as FQNEAQ (reference sequence). The CDR3 is 14 residues long. V was clipped by 4 bases and J by 6 bases; unmatched bases: 8. Here the CDR3 reads CASSSDGGAIEQYF. CDR3 in DNA: TGTGCCAGCAGCTCAGACGGGGGGGCGATCGAGCAGTACTTC.

The chain uses TRBV2 and TRBJ2-7, with unresolved D. CDR3 length: 14 amino acids. V lost 1 base and J 3 bases, leaving 10 bases between the germline ends. Germline CDR1 reads SNHLY; CDR2 reads FYNNEI. The CDR3 reads CASSEDKISYEQYF. CDR3 nucleotides: TGTGCCAGCAGTGAAGACAAAATAAGCTACGAGCAGTACTTC.

The chain recombines TRBV6-5 with TRBJ1-4; D gene uncertain. In germline, CDR1 is MNHEY, CDR2 SVGAGI. The V end lost 0 bases, the J end lost 4 bases, and 6 bases lay between the germline ends. The CDR3 has 14 residues. The chain's CDR3 is CASSYSAGNEKLFF. CDR3 sequence (DNA): TGTGCCAGCAGTTACTCGGCGGGTAATGAAAAACTGTTTTTT.

This chain uses TRBV5-1 with TRBJ1-3, with D unclear. CDR1 and CDR2 (germline): SGHRS, YFSETQ. CDR3 length equals 13 residues. V lost 5 bases to trimming and J lost 4 bases, with 10 bases between them. The CDR3 region is CASRLGVGNTIYF. CDR3 bases: TGCGCCAGCAGATTAGGAGTCGGAAACACCATATATTTT.

The chain employs TRBV27 and TRBJ1-5; unclear D gene. The CDR3 has 13 amino acids. Germline values: CDR1 MNHEY, CDR2 SMNVEV (reference sequence). The V gene lost 5 bases and the J gene lost 9 bases, with 14 bases spanning the gap. The CDR3 protein is CASSITPVAPQHF. CDR3 DNA: TGTGCCAGCAGTATCACCCCGGTAGCGCCCCAGCATTTT.

V usage is TRBV5-4 and J usage is TRBJ2-2, with 8 bases matching TRBD2. This CDR3 is 15 amino acids long. CDR1 is SGHNT, CDR2 YYREEE, per germline (reference sequence). Unmatched junction bases numbered 5, after V lost 0 bases and J lost 7 bases. The CDR3 nucleotides read TGTGCCAGCAGCTTGGCGGGGGGGCCGATCGGGGAGCTGTTTTTT. This gives the protein CASSLAGGPIGELFF. Full variable domain (missing parts from reference TRBV5-4 and TRBJ2-2): ETGVTQSPTHLIKTRGQQVTLRCSSQSGHNTVSWYQQALGQGPQFIFQYYREEENGRGNFPPRFSGLQFPNYSSELNVNALELDDSALYLCASSLAGGPIGELFFGEGSRLTVL.

A word on this clone: Other DNA sequences in this sample translate to the same CDR3. This sequence joins TRBV7-2 and TRBJ1-1, with a weak D call TRBD1 (6 bases). The V and J ends lost 5 bases and 1 base respectively, with 8 bases between them. The CDR3 extends over 13 amino acids. The germline V gene encodes CDR1 SGHTA and CDR2 FQGNSA. Written as DNA, the CDR3 is TGTGCCAGCAGCCAGGGACAGAACACTGAAGCTTTCTTT. Translated: CASSQGQNTEAFF.

The chain carries TRBV6-1 and TRBJ2-1; 7 bases agree with TRBD2. The germline V gene has CDR1 MNHNS and CDR2 SASEGT. The J segment lost 8 bases and the V segment lost 1 base, leaving 14 bases of the junction unmatched. This CDR3 spans 17 amino acids. CDR3 amino acids: CASSEGAGATSGDEQFF. The CDR3, as DNA: TGTGCCAGCAGTGAAGGTGCGGGAGCTACCTCTGGGGATGAGCAGTTCTTC.

The rearrangement uses TRBV21-1 and TRBJ1-3; the D call of TRBD1 is as the table states it, not checked on the DNA. TRBV21-1 is assigned pseudogene status. The length of the CDR3 is 14 residues. This chain's CDR3 is CASSNGRGGNTIYF. DNA for the CDR3: TGTGCCAGCAGCAATGGTAGGGGGGGAAACACCATATATTTT.

The chain has TRBV5-1 and TRBJ1-3; weak D call: TRBD1 (6 bases). CDR1 and CDR2 (germline): SGHRS, YFSETQ. V lost 1 base to trimming and J lost 3 bases, with 14 bases between them. The CDR3 consists of 16 residues. The CDR3 bases are TGCGCCAGCAGCTTGAGCAGGGGCGCGGGTGGAAACACCATATATTTT. This translates into CASSLSRGAGGNTIYF.

V is TRBV29-1 and J is TRBJ1-2; maybe TRBD1 (6 bases). Germline V lookup: CDR1 SQVTM, CDR2 ANQGSEA. CDR3 length: 12 amino acids. V dropped 5 bases and J dropped 2 bases, with 9 bases sitting between them. CDR3: CSVQGRNYGYTF. As DNA, the CDR3 is TGCAGCGTTCAGGGGCGAAACTATGGCTACACCTTC. The variable domain in full, with the rest retrieved from reference TRBV29-1 and TRBJ1-2, is SAVISQKPSRDICQRGTSLTIQCQVDSQVTMMFWYRQQPGQSLTLIATANQGSEATYESGFVIDKFPISRPNLTFSTLTVSNMSPEDSSIYLCSVQGRNYGYTFGSGTRLTVV.

Notes on this clone: One end of the junction fails to match germline, which may point to a read error. V and J are TRBV11-2 and TRBJ1-4; TRBD1 matches at 7 bases. Per germline, CDR1 SGHAT and CDR2 FQNNGV. The CDR3 is 14 amino acids. The CDR3, as DNA: TGTGCCAGCAGCTTAGCCGGGACAGTCGGGTCGTGGAATTTT. Its translation is CASSLAGTVGSWNF.

The J gene is TRBJ1-1, the V gene TRBV19; D is unclear. The CDR3 has 14 amino acids. Between the trimmed V and J ends, which lost 3 bases and 3 bases, there was a span of 11 bases. Germline CDR1 LNHDA, CDR2 SQIVND (reference sequence). CDR3 sequence reads: CASSITRKDTEAFF. The CDR3 DNA reads as TGTGCCAGTAGTATCACGAGGAAGGACACTGAAGCTTTCTTT.

Here the CDR3 DNA reads TGTGTCAGAAGCCGACCCCCACGGGATATGGGGCTAGCGGGAGACAATGAGCAGTTCTTC. It specifies CVRSRPPRDMGLAGDNEQFF. V is TRBV7-5 and J is TRBJ2-1; the table gives TRBD2 as D, unverified against the DNA. TRBV7-5 is assigned pseudogene status. The CDR3 sequence is 20 residues long.